These 31 T cell receptor beta chains share one sample of origin, sequenced in a study of control samples from healthy donors and cancer patients. Libraries were prepared by immunoSEQ multiplex PCR; TCRdb keeps only in-frame clonotypes and omits some of them. The sample holds roughly 95,000 clones; about 90% are singletons and the top ten take 13% to 15%. Material for sequencing was blood. The origin of the receptors is a man aged 25 to 40 in good health.

The chain is built from TRBV14 and TRBJ2-1, with D tentatively TRBD2 (5 bases). Germline assignment: CDR1 SGHDN and CDR2 FVKESK. Deletions cut 4 bases from V and 9 bases from J, with 19 bases between. This CDR3 has 15 amino acids. CDR3: CASSLPSTSRSEQFF. CDR3 in DNA: TGTGCCAGCAGCCTCCCGTCTACTAGTCGCAGTGAGCAGTTCTTC.

The genes are TRBV18 and TRBJ2-1; 14 bases map to TRBD2. The CDR3 runs to 18 residues. Germline V gives CDR1 KGHSH, CDR2 LQKENI. The V gene end was trimmed by 0 bases and the J gene end by 4 bases; junction bases not matched to a gene: 5. This CDR3 reads CASSPPGLAGAIYNEQFF. The CDR3 nucleotides are TGTGCCAGCTCACCACCGGGACTAGCGGGAGCGATATACAATGAGCAGTTCTTC.

This chain links TRBV28 with TRBJ2-3; D is uncertain. This CDR3 is 11 amino acids long. Trimming stripped 5 bases from V and 6 bases from J, with 6 bases between. Germline V CDR1 and CDR2: MDHEN, SYDVKM. CDR3 nucleotide sequence: TGTGCCAGCAGTCCCTTTGATACGCAGTATTTT. Translating gives CASSPFDTQYF.

This chain joins TRBV28 and TRBJ1-6; no firm D call. V lost 3 bases and J 1 base, leaving 7 bases between the germline ends. CDR3 length: 15 residues. Germline-derived CDR1 and CDR2 are MDHEN and SYDVKM. The DNA for the CDR3 is TGTGCCAGCAGTTTTCGGGAATCCTATAATTCACCCCTCCACTTT. It specifies CASSFRESYNSPLHF.

This chain connects TRBV5-4 to TRBJ2-1; D could derive from TRBD1 or TRBD2 (6 bases each). V was clipped by 3 bases and J by 8 bases, with 30 bases between them. The CDR3 is 19 residues long. Per the germline V gene, CDR1 is SGHNT and CDR2 is YYREEE (reference sequence). CDR3 sequence reads: CASSSPPGAAASSADEQFF. As DNA, the CDR3 is TGTGCCAGCAGCTCACCCCCGGGGGCTGCAGCGTCGTCAGCGGATGAGCAGTTCTTC.

The chain uses TRBV9 and TRBJ2-3, with D unclear. The CDR3 runs to 14 residues. Germline V gene sequence: CDR1 SGDLS, CDR2 YYNGEE. The ends were cut back, 4 bases at V and 6 bases at J, with 15 bases in the middle. This CDR3 is CASSSPTFEDTQYF. Written as DNA, the CDR3 is TGTGCCAGCAGCTCACCGACCTTTGAGGATACGCAGTATTTT.

The genes are TRBV28 and TRBJ2-5, with a weak D call TRBD2 (6 bases). Germline CDR1 and CDR2: MDHEN and SYDVKM. The germline V and J ends were trimmed by 7 bases and 4 bases, with 10 bases remaining between them. The CDR3 is made up of 12 amino acids. The CDR3 is CASNMGGETQYF. The CDR3 DNA reads as TGTGCCAGCAATATGGGAGGAGAGACCCAGTACTTC. Full variable domain (remainder filled in from reference TRBV28 and TRBJ2-5): DVKVTQSSRYLVKRTGEKVFLECVQDMDHENMFWYRQDPGLGLRLIYFSYDVKMKEKGDIPEGYSVSREKKERFSLILESASTNQTSMYLCASNMGGETQYFGPGTRLLVL.

The V and J genes are TRBV7-2 and TRBJ1-2; D unresolved. Trimming removed 0 bases at V and 6 bases at J, with 8 bases between. This CDR3 has 13 residues. CDR1 and CDR2 (germline): SGHTA, FQGNSA. In nucleotides, the CDR3 is TGTGCCAGCAGCTTAGCGCATCAAGATGGCTACACCTTC. Amino acid sequence: CASSLAHQDGYTF. The full variable domain, rest sourced from reference TRBV7-2 and TRBJ1-2, is GAGVSQSPSNKVTEKGKDVELRCDPISGHTALYWYRQSLGQGLEFLIYFQGNSAPDKSGLPSDRFSAERTGGSVSTLTIQRTQQEDSAVYLCASSLAHQDGYTFGSGTRLTVV.

The chain couples TRBV5-6 to TRBJ1-5, with D tentatively TRBD1 (6 bases). CDR1 and CDR2 from the germline V gene are SGHDT and YYEEEE. CDR3 length equals 14 residues. The V end was cut by 4 bases, the J end by 0 bases, with 8 bases between. CDR3 sequence (DNA): TGTGCCAGCAGCAAGACAGGTAGCAATCAGCCCCAGCATTTT. Protein sequence: CASSKTGSNQPQHF.

This clone was picked up one time. The chain links TRBV6-6 to TRBJ2-4; 7 bases are a match to TRBD1. This CDR3 has 14 amino acids. Germline CDR1 MNHNY, CDR2 SVGAGI (reference sequence). With 7 bases clipped from V and 7 bases from J, the junction kept 10 bases outside the gene matches. In DNA, the CDR3 is TGTGCCAGCAATCCGACAGGGCCCTGGAACATTCAGTACTTC. It yields the protein CASNPTGPWNIQYF.

This CDR3 reads CASSIGGRANEKLFF. DNA of the CDR3: TGTGCCAGTAGTATAGGAGGCAGGGCGAATGAAAAACTGTTTTTT. This sequence joins TRBV19 and TRBJ1-4, with D perhaps matching TRBD1 (5 bases). The CDR3 sequence is 15 residues long. V gave up 1 base and J gave up 5 bases, with 11 bases separating them. Per the germline V gene, CDR1 is LNHDA and CDR2 is SQIVND (reference sequence).

This clone was seen once. The chain recombines TRBV19 with TRBJ1-5; D not resolved. The length of the CDR3 is 13 residues. Germline CDR1 is LNHDA and CDR2 is SQIVND (reference sequence). V shed 3 bases and J shed 7 bases, with 10 bases lying between them. The CDR3, as DNA: TGTGCCAGTAGTATCGGCTGGGGACAGCCCCAGCATTTT. Its protein is CASSIGWGQPQHF. The variable domain in full, completed from reference TRBV19 and TRBJ1-5, reads DGGITQSPKYLFRKEGQNVTLSCEQNLNHDAMYWYRQDPGQGLRLIYYSQIVNDFQKGDIAEGYSVSREKKESFPLTVTSAQKNPTAFYLCASSIGWGQPQHFGDGTRLSIL.

A single count supports this clone. The V call is TRBV7-9, the J call TRBJ2-3; no firm D call. The CDR3 length is 14 residues. Deletions cut 6 bases from V and 0 bases from J, with 10 bases between. CDR1 is SEHNR, CDR2 FQNEAQ, per germline (reference sequence). CDR3 nucleotide sequence: TGTGCCAGCAGTTTCGGGTCTAGCACAGATACGCAGTATTTT. It specifies CASSFGSSTDTQYF.

The chain has TRBV2 and TRBJ1-2; D uncertain. Looked up from germline, CDR1 is SNHLY and CDR2 is FYNNEI. The CDR3 is made up of 14 amino acids. Trimming left V 3 bases short and J 3 bases short, with 11 bases between. The chain's CDR3 is CASSESAPYYGYTF. The CDR3 nucleotides are TGTGCCAGCAGTGAGTCGGCACCGTACTATGGCTACACCTTC.

The V call is TRBV27, the J call TRBJ1-1, with TRBD1 matching 8 bases. Germline V lookup: CDR1 MNHEY, CDR2 SMNVEV (reference sequence). The J segment lost 0 bases and the V segment lost 4 bases, leaving 4 bases of the junction unmatched. The CDR3 totals 15 residues. CDR3 nucleotides: TGTGCCAGCAGTTCACGGACAGGGCTGAACACTGAAGCTTTCTTT. This translates into CASSSRTGLNTEAFF.

This sequence joins TRBV28 and TRBJ2-5; 10 bases fit TRBD2. V lost 4 bases and J lost 1; bases outside the gene matches: 12. This CDR3 contains 18 residues. Germline V gene data show CDR1 as MDHEN and CDR2 as SYDVKM. The DNA for the CDR3 is TGTGCCAGCAGTTCGTTCGCCCAGCGGGAGGGCGTCCAAGAGACCCAGTACTTC. Residues: CASSSFAQREGVQETQYF.

This chain joins TRBV4-1 and TRBJ2-1; no definite D call. Germline lookup yields CDR1 MGHRA and CDR2 YSYEKL. The CDR3 extends over 15 amino acids. The V and J ends lost 0 bases and 9 bases respectively, with 15 bases between them. CDR3 nucleotide sequence: TGCGCCAGCAGCCAAGAGGCATATCTTGGGTTTGAGCAGTTCTTC. Amino acid sequence: CASSQEAYLGFEQFF.

V and J are TRBV5-1 and TRBJ2-7, with 10 nucleotides matching TRBD2. The CDR3 has 15 amino acids. J gave up 2 bases and V 4 bases, and 6 bases lay outside the gene matches. Germline loops: CDR1 SGHRS, CDR2 YFSETQ. The CDR3 reads CASSPGTSDAYEQYF. In DNA form, the CDR3 reads TGCGCCAGCAGCCCCGGGACTAGCGACGCCTACGAGCAGTACTTC.

This chain connects TRBV15 to TRBJ2-1; D not certain. The CDR3 extends over 13 amino acids. CDR1 is LNHNV, CDR2 YYDKDF, per germline (reference sequence). Trimming left V 2 bases short and J 8 bases short, with 10 bases between. This chain's CDR3 is CATSRQLGYEQFF. CDR3 bases: TGTGCCACCAGCAGACAGCTAGGCTATGAGCAGTTCTTC. The full variable domain, with the rest looked up from reference TRBV15 and TRBJ2-1, is DAMVIQNPRYQVTQFGKPVTLSCSQTLNHNVMYWYQQKSSQAPKLLFHYYDKDFNNEADTPDNFQSRRPNTSFCFLDIRSPGLGDTAMYLCATSRQLGYEQFFGPGTRLTVL.

This rearrangement joins TRBV5-4 to TRBJ2-1; possible D gene TRBD1, 6 bases. There are 15 residues in the CDR3. V was shortened by 7 bases and J by 8 bases, with 22 bases between the two germline ends. From germline, CDR1 is SGHNT and CDR2 YYREEE (reference sequence). Here the CDR3 reads CASGKGESSLDEQFF. The CDR3 DNA is TGTGCCAGCGGCAAGGGGGAGTCCAGCCTCGATGAGCAGTTCTTC. Full variable domain (outside the CDR3, taken from reference TRBV5-4 and TRBJ2-1): ETGVTQSPTHLIKTRGQQVTLRCSSQSGHNTVSWYQQALGQGPQFIFQYYREEENGRGNFPPRFSGLQFPNYSSELNVNALELDDSALYLCASGKGESSLDEQFFGPGTRLTVL.

The chain couples TRBV7-2 to TRBJ2-7; D gene ambiguous. Germline assignment: CDR1 SGHTA and CDR2 FQGNSA. V was trimmed by 0 bases and J by 5 bases, leaving 2 bases between them. This CDR3 spans 11 amino acids. CDR3 amino acids: CASSLADEQYF. The CDR3 coding sequence is TGTGCCAGCAGCTTAGCGGACGAGCAGTACTTC.

This clone occurred once. The CDR3, as DNA: TGCAGCGCCGGGACAGCGAACACTGAAGCTTTCTTT. As protein: CSAGTANTEAFF. The J gene is TRBJ1-1, the V gene TRBV29-1; 7 bases fit TRBD1. Per germline, CDR1 SQVTM and CDR2 ANQGSEA. V lost 7 bases to trimming and J lost 1 base; unmatched junction nucleotides: 3. This CDR3 is 12 amino acids long.

The V and J genes are TRBV9 and TRBJ2-3; D is possibly TRBD2 (6 bases). Trimming stripped 4 bases from V and 3 bases from J, with 18 bases between. The CDR3 has 16 amino acids. Germline V lookup: CDR1 SGDLS, CDR2 YYNGEE. The CDR3 sequence is CASSTPSERATDTQYF. Written as DNA, the CDR3 is TGTGCCAGCAGCACCCCCTCCGAGCGGGCGACAGATACGCAGTATTTT.

The chain combines TRBV7-9 with TRBJ2-7; 9 bases agree with TRBD1. Germline loops: CDR1 SEHNR, CDR2 FQNEAQ (reference sequence). Losses at the gene ends were 5 bases for V and 2 bases for J; bases not matched to a gene: 13. The CDR3 contains 17 residues. CDR3 protein: CASSPGRDREGAYEQYF. The CDR3 nucleotides are TGTGCCAGCAGCCCTGGGAGGGACAGGGAAGGCGCCTACGAGCAGTACTTC. Variable domain in full (rest from reference TRBV7-9 and TRBJ2-7): DTGVSQNPRHKITKRGQNVTFRCDPISEHNRLYWYRQTLGQGPEFLTYFQNEAQLEKSRLLSDRFSAERPKGSFSTLEIQRTEQGDSAMYLCASSPGRDREGAYEQYFGPGTRLTVT.

This chain links TRBV9 with TRBJ2-2; 10 positions match TRBD2. The CDR3 contains 16 residues. Germline V CDR1 and CDR2: SGDLS, YYNGEE. The J segment lost 1 base and the V segment lost 4 bases, leaving 4 bases of the junction unmatched. The CDR3 DNA reads TGTGCCAGCAGCACTAGCGGGAAAGGGAACACCGGGGAGCTGTTTTTT. Amino acid sequence: CASSTSGKGNTGELFF. The complete variable domain, with remaining parts taken from reference TRBV9 and TRBJ2-2, reads DSGVTQTPKHLITATGQRVTLRCSPRSGDLSVYWYQQSLDQGLQFLIQYYNGEERAKGNILERFSAQQFPDLHSELNLSSLELGDSALYFCASSTSGKGNTGELFFGEGSRLTVL.

The chain has TRBV14 and TRBJ2-5; perhaps TRBD2 as D (5 bases). V gave up 1 base and J gave up 5 bases, with 14 bases separating them. CDR1 is SGHDN and CDR2 is FVKESK in the germline V gene. This CDR3 region has 15 residues. For the CDR3, the DNA is TGTGCCAGCAGCCAAGCGCCGGCCAGGAGGGAGACCCAGTACTTC. This sequence encodes CASSQAPARRETQYF.

In its sample, this clone was seen a few times. The rearrangement uses TRBV19 and TRBJ2-7, with D perhaps TRBD1 (5 bases). Germline V lookup: CDR1 LNHDA, CDR2 SQIVND (reference sequence). With 1 base removed from V and 0 bases from J, the gap between germline ends came to 7 bases. This CDR3 spans 14 amino acids. The CDR3 DNA reads TGTGCCAGTAGTATAGGGACAATCTCCTACGAGCAGTACTTC. This codes for CASSIGTISYEQYF.

The chain recombines TRBV9 with TRBJ2-1, with D unclear. The V end lost 1 base, the J end lost 5 bases, and 4 bases lay between the germline ends. This CDR3 contains 12 residues. CDR1 and CDR2 from the germline V gene are SGDLS and YYNGEE. CDR3 DNA: TGTGCCAGCAGCGTAACTGACAATGAGCAGTTCTTC. Translation: CASSVTDNEQFF.

The gene calls are TRBV11-3 and TRBJ2-1, with D tentatively TRBD2 (6 bases). Trimming stripped 3 bases from V and 0 bases from J, with 15 bases between. Germline loops: CDR1 SGHNT, CDR2 YENEEA. The CDR3 runs 17 residues. The DNA for the CDR3 is TGTGCCAGCAGCTTCTCTGGCGGGGAGAGCTCCTACAATGAGCAGTTCTTC. It specifies CASSFSGGESSYNEQFF.

The J gene is TRBJ1-6, the V gene TRBV30; D perhaps matches TRBD1 (5 bases). Trimming removed 2 bases from V and 10 bases from J, with 12 bases in between. The CDR3 has 13 residues. The germline CDR1 and CDR2 sequences are GTSNPN and SVGIG (reference sequence). DNA of the CDR3: TGTGCCTGGAGTTCCTTCAGGGAGTCACCCCTCCACTTT. Amino acids: CAWSSFRESPLHF.

V is TRBV9 and J is TRBJ1-1; 7 positions match TRBD1. Trimming at V came to 0 bases and at J to 4 bases, leaving 0 bases not matched to a gene. The V gene's germline CDR1 is SGDLS and CDR2 YYNGEE. The CDR3 covers 13 residues. The CDR3 coding sequence is TGTGCCAGCAGCGTAGGACAGGGCACTGAAGCTTTCTTT. Its protein product is CASSVGQGTEAFF.